The clone carrying this T cell receptor (beta chain) was counted at least ten times. Its cognate antigen is unknown. The read halts 3 residues ahead of the CDR3 end, with the missing end drawn from the germline J gene. The data derive from a study of T cell clonality in common variable immunodeficiency. Findings of the study overall: Repertoire-complication correlations in CVID were limited by patient heterogeneity. Fewer deletions and N-nucleotide insertions were reportedly seen in common variable immunodeficiency TCR beta sequences.

V lost 2 bases and J 6 bases, leaving 16 bases between the germline ends. Germline CDR1 reads LNHDA; CDR2 reads SQIVND (reference sequence). This CDR3 is built from 16 residues. Measured with immunoSEQ multiplex PCR; TCRdb has only the in-frame clones, and not every one. This sample has roughly 34,000 clones, each found more than once. This TCR was recovered from a person aged 18-70 years in good health. V gene TRBV19 combines with J gene TRBJ2-2; D may be TRBD1 (6 bases). The sequenced sample was peripheral blood mononuclear cells. The CDR3 spells CASSILARGKAGELFF. CDR3 bases read: TGTGCCAGTAGTATACTCGCCAGGGGAAAAGCCGGGGAG.